This T cell receptor (beta chain) was identified in a study of T cell repertoires in cytomegalovirus infection. The trim removed 4 bases at V and 5 bases at J, leaving 12 bases unmatched. This CDR3 comprises 16 residues. Per germline, CDR1 SGHTA and CDR2 FQGTGA. TCRdb fed the reads into MiXCR, producing one record per CDR3 protein. The table shows roughly 100,000 distinct CDR3 sequences, with approximately 16% occurring only once. This clonotype was detected many times. The sequence was obtained from a human donor in good health (CMV status not recorded). Some clones in this sample may be carry-over from other donors' samples. The sequenced sample was PBMCs. The rearrangement joins TRBV7-3 to TRBJ2-3; 7 nucleotides align to TRBD2. The CDR3 nucleotides are TGTGCCAGCAGCTCCGGAGGCGGGGGACTTATAGATACGCAGTATTTT. Amino acid sequence: CASSSGGGGLIDTQYF.